This T cell receptor beta chain stems from a study of PD-1 blockade in mismatch repair-deficient tumors. In the study overall: Patients had about a dozen mismatch repair-deficient cancer types, all previously treated and progressing.

CDR3 length: 14 amino acids. V lost 0 bases to trimming and J lost 7 bases, with 13 bases between them. CDR1 is SGHDT, CDR2 YYEEEE, per germline. Clones were read by immunoSEQ multiplex PCR, and TCRdb kept only the in-frame ones, dropping some. The sample yields under 50,000 clones, 77% seen once. This specimen consisted of PBMCs, obtained before pembrolizumab treatment. This clonotype was sampled from an adult with mismatch repair-deficient cancer. This chain joins TRBV5-6 and TRBJ1-1; D is ambiguous. The CDR3 region is CASSLGGTELEAFF. CDR3 nucleotides: TGTGCCAGCAGCTTGGGGGGTACAGAACTTGAAGCTTTCTTT.